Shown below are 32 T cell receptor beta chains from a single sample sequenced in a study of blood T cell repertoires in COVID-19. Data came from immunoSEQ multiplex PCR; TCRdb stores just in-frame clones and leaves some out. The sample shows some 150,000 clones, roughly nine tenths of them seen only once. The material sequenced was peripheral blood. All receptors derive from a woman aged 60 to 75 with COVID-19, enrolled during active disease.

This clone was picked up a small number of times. The CDR3 DNA follows: TGTGCCAGCAGCCCGGGGGGCCCCTTGGCCTACAATGAGCAGTTCTTC. It is translated as CASSPGGPLAYNEQFF. The chain carries TRBV5-4 and TRBJ2-1; maybe TRBD2 (7 bases). This CDR3 has 16 amino acids. Germline CDR1 is SGHNT and CDR2 is YYREEE (reference sequence). V gave up 4 bases and J gave up 2 bases, with 16 bases separating them.

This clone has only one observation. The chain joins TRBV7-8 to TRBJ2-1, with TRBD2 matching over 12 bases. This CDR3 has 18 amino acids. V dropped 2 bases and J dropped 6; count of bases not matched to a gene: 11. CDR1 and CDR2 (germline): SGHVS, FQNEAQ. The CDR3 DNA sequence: TGTGCCAGCAGCTTACTCACCGGACTAGCGGGACCGTCCAATGAGCAGTTCTTC. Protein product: CASSLLTGLAGPSNEQFF.

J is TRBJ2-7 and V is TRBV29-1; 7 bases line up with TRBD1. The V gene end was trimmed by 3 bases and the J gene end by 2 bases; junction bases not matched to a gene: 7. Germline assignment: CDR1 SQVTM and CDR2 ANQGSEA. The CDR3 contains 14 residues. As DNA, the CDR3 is TGCAGCGTTGAGAAGACCGGGACAGCCTACGAGCAGTACTTC. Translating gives CSVEKTGTAYEQYF.

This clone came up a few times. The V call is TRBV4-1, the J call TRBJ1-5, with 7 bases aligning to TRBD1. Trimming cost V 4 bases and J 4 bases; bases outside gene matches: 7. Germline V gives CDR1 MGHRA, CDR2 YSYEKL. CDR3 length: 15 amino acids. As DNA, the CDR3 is TGCGCCAGCAGCCCCGGGACAGCGTCGAATCAGCCCCAGCATTTT. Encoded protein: CASSPGTASNQPQHF.

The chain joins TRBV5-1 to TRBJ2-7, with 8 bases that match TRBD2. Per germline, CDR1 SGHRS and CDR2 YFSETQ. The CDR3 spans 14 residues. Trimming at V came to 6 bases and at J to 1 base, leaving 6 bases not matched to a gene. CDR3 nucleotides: TGCGCCAGCATGCTTGGGACTAGTTCCTACGAGCAGTACTTC. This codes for CASMLGTSSYEQYF.

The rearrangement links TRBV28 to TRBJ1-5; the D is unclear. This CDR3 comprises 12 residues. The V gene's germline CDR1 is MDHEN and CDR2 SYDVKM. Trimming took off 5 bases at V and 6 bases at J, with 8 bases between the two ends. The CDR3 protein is CASSEGPQPQHF. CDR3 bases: TGTGCCAGCAGTGAGGGCCCTCAGCCCCAGCATTTT.

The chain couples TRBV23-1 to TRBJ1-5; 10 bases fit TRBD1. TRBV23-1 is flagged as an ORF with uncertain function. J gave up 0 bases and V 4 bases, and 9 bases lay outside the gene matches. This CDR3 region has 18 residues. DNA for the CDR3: TGCGCCAGCAGTCCCACCGGGACAGGGGATTATAGCAATCAGCCCCAGCATTTT. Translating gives CASSPTGTGDYSNQPQHF.

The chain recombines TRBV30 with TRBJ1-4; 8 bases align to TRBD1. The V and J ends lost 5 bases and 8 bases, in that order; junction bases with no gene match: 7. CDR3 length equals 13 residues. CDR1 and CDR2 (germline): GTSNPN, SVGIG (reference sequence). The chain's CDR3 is CAWSRTGSEKLFF. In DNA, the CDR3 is TGTGCCTGGTCCCGGACAGGGTCAGAAAAACTGTTTTTT.

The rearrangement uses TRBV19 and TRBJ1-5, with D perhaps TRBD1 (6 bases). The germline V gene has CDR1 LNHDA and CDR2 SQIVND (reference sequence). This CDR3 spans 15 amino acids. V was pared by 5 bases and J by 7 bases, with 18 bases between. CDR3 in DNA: TGTGCCAGTAGTGGTAACAGGGTGGAGTGGCAGCCCCAGCATTTT. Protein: CASSGNRVEWQPQHF.

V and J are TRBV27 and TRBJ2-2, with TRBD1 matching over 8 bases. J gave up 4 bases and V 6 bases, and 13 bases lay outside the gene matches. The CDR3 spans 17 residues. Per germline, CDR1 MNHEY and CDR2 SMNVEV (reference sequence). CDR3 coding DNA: TGTGCCAGCAGCTTCACCAGAGGACAGGGTTCCACCGGGGAGCTGTTTTTT. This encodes CASSFTRGQGSTGELFF.

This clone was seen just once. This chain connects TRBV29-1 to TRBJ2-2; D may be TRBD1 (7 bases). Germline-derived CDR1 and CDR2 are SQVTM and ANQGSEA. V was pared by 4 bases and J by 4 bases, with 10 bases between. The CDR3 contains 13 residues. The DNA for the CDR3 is TGCAGCGTTGCAGGGGGAGGCACCGGGGAGCTGTTTTTT. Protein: CSVAGGGTGELFF.

CDR3: CATSREQGGNQPQHF. The CDR3 nucleotides read TGTGCCACCAGCAGAGAACAGGGGGGCAATCAGCCCCAGCATTTT. The chain recombines TRBV15 with TRBJ1-5, with 8 bases aligning to TRBD1. Per germline, CDR1 LNHNV and CDR2 YYDKDF (reference sequence). V lost 0 bases to trimming and J lost 2 bases; unmatched junction nucleotides: 0. This CDR3 is built from 15 residues.

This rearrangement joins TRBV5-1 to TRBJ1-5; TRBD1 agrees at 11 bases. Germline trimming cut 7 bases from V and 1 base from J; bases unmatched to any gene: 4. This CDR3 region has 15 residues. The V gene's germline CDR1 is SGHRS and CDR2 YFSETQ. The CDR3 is CASRTGGRSNQPQHF. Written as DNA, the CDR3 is TGCGCCAGCCGGACAGGGGGCAGGAGCAATCAGCCCCAGCATTTT.

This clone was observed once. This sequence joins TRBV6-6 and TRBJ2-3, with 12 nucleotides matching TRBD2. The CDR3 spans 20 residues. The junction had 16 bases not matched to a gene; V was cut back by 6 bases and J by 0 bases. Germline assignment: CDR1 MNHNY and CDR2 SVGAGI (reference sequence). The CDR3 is CASSRTGLAGRGDSTDTQYF. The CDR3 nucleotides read TGTGCCAGCAGCCGAACTGGACTAGCGGGGAGGGGGGATAGCACAGATACGCAGTATTTT.

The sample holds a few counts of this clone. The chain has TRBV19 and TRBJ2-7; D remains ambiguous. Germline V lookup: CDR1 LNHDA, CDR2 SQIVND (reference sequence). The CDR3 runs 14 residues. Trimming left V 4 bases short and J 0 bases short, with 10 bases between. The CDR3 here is CASSNDPGSYEQYF. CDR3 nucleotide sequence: TGTGCCAGTAGTAACGATCCCGGCTCCTACGAGCAGTACTTC.

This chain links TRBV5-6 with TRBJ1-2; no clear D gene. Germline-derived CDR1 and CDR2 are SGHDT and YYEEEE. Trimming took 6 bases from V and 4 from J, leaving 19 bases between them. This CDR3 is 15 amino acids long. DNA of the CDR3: TGTGCCAGCATGCTTGGACTCCGGCGGCCCTATGGCTACACCTTC. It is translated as CASMLGLRRPYGYTF. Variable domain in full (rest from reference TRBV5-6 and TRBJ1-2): DAGVTQSPTHLIKTRGQQVTLRCSPKSGHDTVSWYQQALGQGPQFIFQYYEEEERQRGNFPDRFSGHQFPNYSSELNVNALLLGDSALYLCASMLGLRRPYGYTFGSGTRLTVV.

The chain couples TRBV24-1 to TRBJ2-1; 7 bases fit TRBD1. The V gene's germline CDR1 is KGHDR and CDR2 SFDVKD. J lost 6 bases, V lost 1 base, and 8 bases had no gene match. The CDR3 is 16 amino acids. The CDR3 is CATSDFKGASGNEQFF. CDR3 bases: TGTGCCACCAGTGATTTTAAGGGGGCAAGTGGCAATGAGCAGTTCTTC.

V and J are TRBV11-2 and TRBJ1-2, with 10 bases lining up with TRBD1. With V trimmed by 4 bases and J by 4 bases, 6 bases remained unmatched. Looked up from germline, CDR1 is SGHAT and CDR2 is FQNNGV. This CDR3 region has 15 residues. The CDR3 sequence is CASSYIGQGGYGYTF. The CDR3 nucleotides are TGTGCCAGCAGCTACATTGGACAGGGGGGCTATGGCTACACCTTC.

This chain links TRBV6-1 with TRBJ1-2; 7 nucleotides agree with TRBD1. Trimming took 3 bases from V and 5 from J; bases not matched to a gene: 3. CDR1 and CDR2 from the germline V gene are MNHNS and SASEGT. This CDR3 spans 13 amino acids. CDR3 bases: TGTGCCAGCAGTGAGGGCAGGGGGTATGGCTACACCTTC. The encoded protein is CASSEGRGYGYTF.

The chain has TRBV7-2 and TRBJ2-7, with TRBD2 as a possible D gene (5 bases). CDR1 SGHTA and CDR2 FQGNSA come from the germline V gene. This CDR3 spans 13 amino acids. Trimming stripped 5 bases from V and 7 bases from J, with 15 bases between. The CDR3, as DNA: TGTGCCAGCAGCGCGGGTCCCCCTGGGGAGCAGTACTTC. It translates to CASSAGPPGEQYF.

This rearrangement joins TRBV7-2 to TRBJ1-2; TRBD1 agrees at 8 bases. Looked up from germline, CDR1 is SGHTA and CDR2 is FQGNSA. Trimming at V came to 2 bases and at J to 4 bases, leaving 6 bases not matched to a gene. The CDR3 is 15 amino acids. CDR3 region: CASSLRAGGVYGYTF. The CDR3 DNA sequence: TGTGCCAGCAGCTTACGAGCAGGGGGCGTCTATGGCTACACCTTC.

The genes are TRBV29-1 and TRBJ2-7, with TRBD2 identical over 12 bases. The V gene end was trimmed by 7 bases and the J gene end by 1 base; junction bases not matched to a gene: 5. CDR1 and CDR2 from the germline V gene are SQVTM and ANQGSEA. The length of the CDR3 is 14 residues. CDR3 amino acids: CSARTSGISYEQYF. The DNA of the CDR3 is TGCAGCGCCCGGACTAGCGGGATTTCCTACGAGCAGTACTTC.

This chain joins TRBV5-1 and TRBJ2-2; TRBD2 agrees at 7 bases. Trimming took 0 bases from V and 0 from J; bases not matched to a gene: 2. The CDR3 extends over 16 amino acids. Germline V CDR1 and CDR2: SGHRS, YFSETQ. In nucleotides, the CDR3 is TGCGCCAGCAGCTTGGTTGGGACTACGAACACCGGGGAGCTGTTTTTT. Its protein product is CASSLVGTTNTGELFF.

This CDR3 reads CASRQSLEAPQHF. CDR3 nucleotides: TGTGCCAGCAGGCAGAGCCTCGAGGCGCCCCAGCATTTT. This sequence joins TRBV6-5 and TRBJ1-5, with D unresolved. V lost 6 bases, J lost 9 bases, and 15 bases lay in between. Germline V gene sequence: CDR1 MNHEY, CDR2 SVGAGI. The CDR3 length is 13 residues.

The CDR3 nucleotides are TGTGCCAGCAGTTTATACCGGGGGGAGGGTATGAACACTGAAGCTTTCTTT. Protein: CASSLYRGEGMNTEAFF. V gene TRBV28 combines with J gene TRBJ1-1; a weak D match, TRBD1 (5 bases). Germline assignment: CDR1 MDHEN and CDR2 SYDVKM. Trimming removed 1 base from V and 0 bases from J, with 15 bases in between. The CDR3 contains 17 residues.

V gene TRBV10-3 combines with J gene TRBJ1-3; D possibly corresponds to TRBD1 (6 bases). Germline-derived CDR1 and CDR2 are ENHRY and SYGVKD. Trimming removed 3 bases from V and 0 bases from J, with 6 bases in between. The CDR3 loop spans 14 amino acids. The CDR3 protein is CAISEQGSGNTIYF. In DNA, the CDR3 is TGTGCCATCAGTGAACAGGGCTCTGGAAACACCATATATTTT.

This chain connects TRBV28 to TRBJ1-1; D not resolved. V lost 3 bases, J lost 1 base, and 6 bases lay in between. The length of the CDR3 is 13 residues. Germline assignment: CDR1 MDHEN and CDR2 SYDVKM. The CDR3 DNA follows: TGTGCCAGCAGTTTTATCCCGAACACTGAAGCTTTCTTT. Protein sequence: CASSFIPNTEAFF. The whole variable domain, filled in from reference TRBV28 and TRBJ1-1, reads DVKVTQSSRYLVKRTGEKVFLECVQDMDHENMFWYRQDPGLGLRLIYFSYDVKMKEKGDIPEGYSVSREKKERFSLILESASTNQTSMYLCASSFIPNTEAFFGQGTRLTVV.

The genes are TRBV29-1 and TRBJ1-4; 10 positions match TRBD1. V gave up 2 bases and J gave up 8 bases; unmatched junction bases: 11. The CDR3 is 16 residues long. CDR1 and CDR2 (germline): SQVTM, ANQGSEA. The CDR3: CSVENQSGTGDEKLFF. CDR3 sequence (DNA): TGCAGCGTTGAAAACCAGTCCGGGACAGGGGACGAAAAACTGTTTTTT. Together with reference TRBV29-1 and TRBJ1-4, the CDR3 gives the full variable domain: SAVISQKPSRDICQRGTSLTIQCQVDSQVTMMFWYRQQPGQSLTLIATANQGSEATYESGFVIDKFPISRPNLTFSTLTVSNMSPEDSSIYLCSVENQSGTGDEKLFFGSGTQLSVL.

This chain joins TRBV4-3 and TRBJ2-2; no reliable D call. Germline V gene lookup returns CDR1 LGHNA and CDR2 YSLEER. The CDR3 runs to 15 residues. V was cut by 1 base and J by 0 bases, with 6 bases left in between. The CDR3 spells CASSQGAPNTGELFF. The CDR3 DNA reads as TGCGCCAGCAGCCAAGGCGCGCCGAACACCGGGGAGCTGTTTTTT.

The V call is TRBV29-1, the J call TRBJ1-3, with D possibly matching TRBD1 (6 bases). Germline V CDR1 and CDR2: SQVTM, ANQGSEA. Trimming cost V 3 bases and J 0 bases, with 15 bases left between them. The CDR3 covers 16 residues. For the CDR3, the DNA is TGCAGCGTTGACACAGGGTACGCAACCTCTGGAAACACCATATATTTT. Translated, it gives CSVDTGYATSGNTIYF.

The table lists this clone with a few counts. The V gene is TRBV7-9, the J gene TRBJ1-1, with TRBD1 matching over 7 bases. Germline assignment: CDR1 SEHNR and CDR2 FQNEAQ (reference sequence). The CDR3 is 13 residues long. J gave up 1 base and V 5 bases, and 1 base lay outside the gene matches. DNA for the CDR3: TGTGCCAGCAGCGCAGGGGGGAACACTGAAGCTTTCTTT. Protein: CASSAGGNTEAFF.

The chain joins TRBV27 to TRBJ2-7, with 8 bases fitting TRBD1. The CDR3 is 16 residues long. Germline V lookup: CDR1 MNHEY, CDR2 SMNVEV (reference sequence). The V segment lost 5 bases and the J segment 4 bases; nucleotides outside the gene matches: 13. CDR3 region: CASSPGSRGLGYEQYF. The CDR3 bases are TGTGCCAGCAGTCCCGGGTCCAGGGGGCTCGGGTACGAGCAGTACTTC.